These 26 T cell receptor beta chains share one sample of origin, sequenced in a study of T cell repertoires in cytomegalovirus infection (dated by TCRdb to the late 2010s). Read against the paper, the sample's treatment or condition label means: in vitro stimulation with specific CMV peptide epitopes to enrich CMV-specific T cells. These receptors have no known antigen. The instrument was an Illumina HiSeq 1500. TCRdb took the public reads, trimmed them with fastp at Q25, ran MiXCR for clone calling and kept in-frame beta chains. Each CDR3 protein appears once, grouped with its most common genes and DNA. Counted in this sample were about 570,000 distinct CDR3 sequences; approximately 40% of them appeared once. The top ten clones comprise roughly 50% of the sample. The sequenced sample was cultured PBMCs, obtained from culture after CMV antigen stimulation. All receptors derive from a human donor in good health (CMV status not recorded). Some clones in this sample may be carry-over from other donors' samples.

This clonotype was picked up a small number of times. The rearrangement joins TRBV27 to TRBJ1-6, with D uncertain. The CDR3 has 17 residues. In germline, CDR1 is MNHEY, CDR2 SMNVEV (reference sequence). Trimming stripped 1 base from V and 3 bases from J, with 13 bases between. As DNA, the CDR3 is TGTGCCAGCAGTTTATGGTTTCGAAATTTCTATAATTCACCCCTCCACTTT. Translating it yields CASSLWFRNFYNSPLHF.

V and J are TRBV10-3 and TRBJ2-7; 15 bases are a match to TRBD2. V lost 11 bases, J lost 0 bases, and 8 bases stayed unmatched. The CDR3 totals 16 residues. CDR1 ENHRY and CDR2 SYGVKD come from the germline V gene. CDR3 DNA: TGTGCCTCTGGGACTAGCGGGGGGAAGAGCTCCTACGAGCAGTACTTC. As protein: CASGTSGGKSSYEQYF.

This chain links TRBV18 with TRBJ2-1; D may be TRBD2 (5 bases). This CDR3 has 17 residues. V dropped 3 bases and J dropped 2 bases, with 17 bases sitting between them. Germline loops: CDR1 KGHSH, CDR2 LQKENI. The CDR3, as DNA: TGTGCCAGCTCACCCCGTGAGGGCCGGAGTGCCTACAATGAGCAGTTCTTC. This codes for CASSPREGRSAYNEQFF.

This clonotype was seen a handful of times. The rearrangement links TRBV7-2 to TRBJ1-1, with TRBD1 as a possible D gene (6 bases). CDR3 length: 12 amino acids. V lost 4 bases to trimming and J lost 11 bases, with 14 bases between them. CDR1 and CDR2 from the germline V gene are SGHTA and FQGNSA. Here the CDR3 DNA reads TGTGCCAGCAGCTACAGGGATCATCGGGCTTTCTTT. This gives the protein CASSYRDHRAFF.

This clonotype was observed a few times. V is TRBV7-2 and J is TRBJ2-5; D is tentatively TRBD1 or TRBD2 (5 bases each). Germline CDR1 and CDR2: SGHTA and FQGNSA. Trimming shortened V by 5 bases and J by 4 bases, and 17 bases separated the two germline ends. The CDR3 has 15 amino acids. The CDR3 region is CASSRSGTARETQYF. For the CDR3, the DNA is TGTGCCAGCAGCCGATCCGGGACCGCCCGAGAGACCCAGTACTTC.

The rearrangement links TRBV15 to TRBJ2-7; 7 bases align to TRBD2. The germline V gene has CDR1 LNHNV and CDR2 YYDKDF (reference sequence). J lost 2 bases, V lost 1 base, and 2 bases had no gene match. The CDR3 has 14 amino acids. CDR3 bases: TGTGCCACCAGCAGAGCGGGAGGCCCCTACGAGCAGTACTTC. It encodes CATSRAGGPYEQYF.

This clonotype was counted a few times. The rearrangement links TRBV5-4 to TRBJ2-7; TRBD2 matches 9 bases. The CDR3 sequence is 18 residues long. Trimming took 4 bases from V and 2 from J; bases not matched to a gene: 16. Germline V gene sequence: CDR1 SGHNT, CDR2 YYREEE (reference sequence). The CDR3 nucleotides read TGTGCCAGCAGCACGACGCCGGGACTAGCTCCAAGGGCCTACGAGCAGTACTTC. This translates into CASSTTPGLAPRAYEQYF.

The rearrangement joins TRBV12-3 or TRBV12-4 to TRBJ2-7, with 11 bases identical to TRBD2. This CDR3 spans 15 amino acids. V was pared by 5 bases and J by 7 bases, with 10 bases of the junction left unmatched. Written as DNA, the CDR3 is TGTGCCAGCAGTCGCCAACTAGCGGGGGCGGGAGAGCAGTACTTC. As protein: CASSRQLAGAGEQYF.

V and J are TRBV15 and TRBJ2-1, with TRBD2 matching over 8 bases. This CDR3 comprises 14 residues. Germline trimming cut 3 bases from V and 5 bases from J; bases unmatched to any gene: 3. From germline, CDR1 is LNHNV and CDR2 YYDKDF (reference sequence). CDR3 DNA sequence: TGTGCCACCAGCAGCGGGAGGGGGAACAATGAGCAGTTCTTC. Translating gives CATSSGRGNNEQFF.

The J gene is TRBJ1-1, the V gene TRBV29-1; tentatively, D is TRBD1 (5 bases). V lost 8 bases to trimming and J lost 11 bases, with 24 bases between them. The CDR3 consists of 13 residues. Germline CDR1 reads SQVTM; CDR2 reads ANQGSEA. In DNA, the CDR3 is TGCAGCATATTCGTGGGACCGACCGTAAGGGCTTTCTTT. Its translation is CSIFVGPTVRAFF.

The rearrangement joins TRBV28 to TRBJ2-2; D perhaps matches TRBD2 (6 bases). The CDR3 is 16 amino acids. Trimming left V 6 bases short and J 3 bases short, with 17 bases between. The germline gives CDR1 MDHEN, CDR2 SYDVKM. Here the CDR3 reads CASSRLGGSDTGELFF. DNA for the CDR3: TGTGCCAGCAGCCGCCTGGGGGGATCGGACACCGGGGAGCTGTTTTTT.

The sample holds a few counts of this clonotype. The rearrangement joins TRBV7-2 to TRBJ1-2, with 8 bases fitting TRBD1. Trimming at V came to 1 base and at J to 6 bases, leaving 7 bases not matched to a gene. CDR3 length equals 15 residues. Per germline, CDR1 SGHTA and CDR2 FQGNSA. The CDR3 DNA reads as TGTGCCAGCAGCTTAGGAGGCAGGGGGCGGGATGGCTACACCTTC. Encoded protein: CASSLGGRGRDGYTF.

The V and J genes are TRBV7-9 and TRBJ1-4; no clear D. This CDR3 is 12 amino acids long. CDR1 and CDR2 (germline): SEHNR, FQNEAQ (reference sequence). V shed 6 bases and J shed 8 bases, with 10 bases lying between them. The CDR3 DNA sequence: TGTGCCAGCAGATTGGCCGGGGAAAAACTGTTTTTT. Protein product: CASRLAGEKLFF.

J is TRBJ2-1 and V is TRBV7-2, with D possibly matching TRBD2 (6 bases). Germline loops: CDR1 SGHTA, CDR2 FQGNSA. Trimming removed 5 bases at V and 4 bases at J, with 9 bases between. CDR3 length: 13 amino acids. Here the CDR3 DNA reads TGTGCCAGCAGCGAGCGGGCGTACAATGAGCAGTTCTTC. The encoded protein is CASSERAYNEQFF.

Ten or more counts support this clonotype. CDR3: CASSPGLGNEQFF. CDR3 DNA sequence: TGTGCCAGCAGCCCTGGACTAGGCAATGAGCAGTTCTTC. The chain combines TRBV12-3 or TRBV12-4 with TRBJ2-1; 7 nucleotides line up with TRBD2. Trimming at V came to 6 bases and at J to 6 bases, leaving 5 bases not matched to a gene. CDR3 size: 13 residues.

V usage is TRBV28 and J usage is TRBJ1-5; TRBD1 agrees at 8 bases. Germline V gene lookup returns CDR1 MDHEN and CDR2 SYDVKM. The CDR3 runs to 15 residues. After removal of 6 bases from V and 3 bases from J, the junction contained 7 bases not matched to a gene. The CDR3 coding sequence is TGTGCCAGCAGCTCTCCAGGGGGCCCCAATCAGCCCCAGCATTTT. Encoded protein: CASSSPGGPNQPQHF.

The V and J genes are TRBV11-2 and TRBJ1-1; 9 bases agree with TRBD1. In germline, CDR1 is SGHAT, CDR2 FQNNGV. There are 14 residues in the CDR3. The ends lost 0 bases at V and 8 bases at J; junction bases unmatched: 4. CDR3 DNA sequence: TGTGCCAGCAGCTTAGACCTGGACAGGGGAGAAGCTTTCTTT. It specifies CASSLDLDRGEAFF.

Comments on this clonotype: Since a much larger clone is just one base distant, this may be a read error. The rearrangement joins TRBV7-2 to TRBJ2-3, with D perhaps assigned TRBD1 or TRBD2 (6 bases each). The V end was cut by 5 bases, the J end by 6 bases, with 18 bases between. Germline CDR1 SGHTA, CDR2 FQGNSA. The CDR3 is 15 amino acids. DNA for the CDR3: TGTGCCAGCAGCAGATCTAGCGAGAGGGGGGATACGCAGTATTTT. Amino acid sequence: CASSRSSERGDTQYF.

The gene calls are TRBV27 and TRBJ1-2; 7 bases are shared with TRBD1. V lost 6 bases and J lost 4; bases outside the gene matches: 11. From germline, CDR1 is MNHEY and CDR2 SMNVEV (reference sequence). The CDR3 totals 15 residues. The CDR3: CASRKQGPWGYGYTF. Written as DNA, the CDR3 is TGTGCCAGCAGAAAACAGGGGCCCTGGGGCTATGGCTACACCTTC.

The chain carries TRBV12-3 or TRBV12-4 and TRBJ1-1; D unresolved. V shed 4 bases and J shed 1 base, with 13 bases lying between them. The CDR3 covers 15 residues. DNA for the CDR3: TGTGCCAGCAGTTCTAACAGAGGAAGGAACACTGAAGCTTTCTTT. It codes for CASSSNRGRNTEAFF.

The V gene is TRBV29-1, the J gene TRBJ2-3, with D uncertain. V was pared by 2 bases and J by 2 bases, with 8 bases between. From germline, CDR1 is SQVTM and CDR2 ANQGSEA. The CDR3 contains 13 residues. CDR3 DNA: TGCAGCGTTGAAACCCGGTTCACAGATACGCAGTATTTT. It codes for CSVETRFTDTQYF.

The chain carries TRBV7-4 and TRBJ2-1; D ambiguous. Germline V gene lookup returns CDR1 SGHVT and CDR2 SQSDAQ. The CDR3 runs to 11 residues. Trimming took off 4 bases at V and 8 bases at J, with 6 bases between the two ends. CDR3 nucleotide sequence: TGTGCCAGCAGCTCTACCGATGAGCAGTTCTTC. Translation gives CASSSTDEQFF.

The sample holds one count of this clonotype. The chain uses TRBV7-2 and TRBJ2-5, with no clear D. With 5 bases removed from V and 5 bases from J, the gap between germline ends came to 12 bases. CDR3 length: 13 residues. Germline V gives CDR1 SGHTA, CDR2 FQGNSA. The CDR3: CASSTGPWETQYF. DNA for the CDR3: TGTGCCAGCAGCACCGGACCATGGGAGACCCAGTACTTC. The full variable domain, completed using reference TRBV7-2 and TRBJ2-5, is GAGVSQSPSNKVTEKGKDVELRCDPISGHTALYWYRQSLGQGLEFLIYFQGNSAPDKSGLPSDRFSAERTGGSVSTLTIQRTQQEDSAVYLCASSTGPWETQYFGPGTRLLVL.

The chain has TRBV19 and TRBJ2-7; D gene unclear. Germline V gives CDR1 LNHDA, CDR2 SQIVND (reference sequence). V lost 5 bases and J 2 bases, leaving 19 bases between the germline ends. The CDR3 runs 16 residues. CDR3 amino acids: CASSVEVGRNTYEQYF. The CDR3 nucleotides are TGTGCCAGTAGTGTCGAGGTGGGCAGGAATACCTACGAGCAGTACTTC.

The rearrangement links TRBV6-2 or TRBV6-3 to TRBJ1-1; maybe TRBD1 (5 bases). The CDR3 is 16 residues long. The V and J ends lost 4 bases and 8 bases respectively, with 23 bases between them. Germline V lookup: CDR1 MNHEY, CDR2 SVGEGT. The CDR3 spells CASSLRGPGYSPEAFF. In DNA, the CDR3 is TGTGCCAGCAGTTTGCGGGGCCCAGGTTACTCCCCCGAAGCTTTCTTT.

This chain connects TRBV4-2 to TRBJ2-3, with D perhaps TRBD1 (6 bases). The CDR3 runs 14 residues. Germline lookup yields CDR1 LGHNA and CDR2 YNFKEQ. V lost 1 base to trimming and J lost 6 bases, with 11 bases between them. The CDR3 DNA sequence: TGTGCCAGCAGCCAAGGCGGCAGGGGTGATACGCAGTATTTT. It is translated as CASSQGGRGDTQYF.